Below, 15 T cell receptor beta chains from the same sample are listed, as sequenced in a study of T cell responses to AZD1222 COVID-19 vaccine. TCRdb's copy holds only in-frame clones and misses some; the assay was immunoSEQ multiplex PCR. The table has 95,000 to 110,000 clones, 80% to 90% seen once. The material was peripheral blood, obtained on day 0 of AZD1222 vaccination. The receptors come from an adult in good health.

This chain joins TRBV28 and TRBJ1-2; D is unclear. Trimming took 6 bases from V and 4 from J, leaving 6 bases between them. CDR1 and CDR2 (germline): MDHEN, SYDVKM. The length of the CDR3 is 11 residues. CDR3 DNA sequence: TGTGCCAGCAGCCCCCTCTATGGCTACACCTTC. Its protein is CASSPLYGYTF.

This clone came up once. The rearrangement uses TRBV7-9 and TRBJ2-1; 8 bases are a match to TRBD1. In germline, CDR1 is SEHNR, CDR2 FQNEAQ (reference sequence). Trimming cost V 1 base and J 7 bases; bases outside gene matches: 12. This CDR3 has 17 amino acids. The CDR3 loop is CASSLGTGTGGGNEQFF. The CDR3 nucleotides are TGTGCCAGCAGCTTAGGGACCGGGACAGGTGGGGGAAATGAGCAGTTCTTC.

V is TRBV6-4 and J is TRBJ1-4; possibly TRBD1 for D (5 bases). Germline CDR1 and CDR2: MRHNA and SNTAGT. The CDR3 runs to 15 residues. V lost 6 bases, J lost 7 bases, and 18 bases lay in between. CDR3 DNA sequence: TGTGCCAGCAGACATACCGGGACCCCGGGTGAAAAACTGTTTTTT. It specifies CASRHTGTPGEKLFF.

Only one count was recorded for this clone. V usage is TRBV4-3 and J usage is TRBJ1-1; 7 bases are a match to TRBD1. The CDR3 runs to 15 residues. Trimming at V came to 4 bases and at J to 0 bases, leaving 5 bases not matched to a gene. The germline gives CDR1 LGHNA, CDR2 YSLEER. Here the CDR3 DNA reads TGCGCCAGCAGCCCGGGACAGTTTTTGAACACTGAAGCTTTCTTT. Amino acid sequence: CASSPGQFLNTEAFF.

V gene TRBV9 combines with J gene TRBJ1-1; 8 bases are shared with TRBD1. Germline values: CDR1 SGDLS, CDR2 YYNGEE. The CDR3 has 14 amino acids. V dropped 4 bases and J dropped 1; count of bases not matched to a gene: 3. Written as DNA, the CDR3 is TGTGCCAGCAGCACGACAGGGGAGAACACTGAAGCTTTCTTT. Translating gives CASSTTGENTEAFF.

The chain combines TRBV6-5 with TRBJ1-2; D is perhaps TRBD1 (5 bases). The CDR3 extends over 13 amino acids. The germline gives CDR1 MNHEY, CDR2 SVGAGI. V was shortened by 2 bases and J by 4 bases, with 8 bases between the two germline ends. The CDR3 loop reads CASSYDDSYGYTF. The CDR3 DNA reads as TGTGCCAGCAGTTACGATGACAGCTATGGCTACACCTTC.

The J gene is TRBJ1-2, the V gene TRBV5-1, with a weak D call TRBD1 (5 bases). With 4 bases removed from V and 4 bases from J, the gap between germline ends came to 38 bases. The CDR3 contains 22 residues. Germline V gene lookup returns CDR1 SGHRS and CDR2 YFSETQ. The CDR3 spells CASSNIGAGPTVGAIGRYGYTF. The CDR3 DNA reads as TGCGCCAGCAGCAACATAGGGGCAGGCCCCACGGTTGGGGCTATCGGCCGCTATGGCTACACCTTC. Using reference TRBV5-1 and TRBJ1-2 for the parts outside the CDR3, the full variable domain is KAGVTQTPRYLIKTRGQQVTLSCSPISGHRSVSWYQQTPGQGLQFLFEYFSETQRNKGNFPGRFSGRQFSNSRSEMNVSTLELGDSALYLCASSNIGAGPTVGAIGRYGYTFGSGTRLTVV.

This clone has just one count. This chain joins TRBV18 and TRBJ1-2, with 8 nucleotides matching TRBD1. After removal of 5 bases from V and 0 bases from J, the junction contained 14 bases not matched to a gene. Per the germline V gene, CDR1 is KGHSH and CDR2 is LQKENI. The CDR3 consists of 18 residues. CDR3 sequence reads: CASSNPGGTGDTNYGYTF. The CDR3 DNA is TGTGCCAGCTCAAACCCGGGAGGGACAGGAGATACTAACTATGGCTACACCTTC.

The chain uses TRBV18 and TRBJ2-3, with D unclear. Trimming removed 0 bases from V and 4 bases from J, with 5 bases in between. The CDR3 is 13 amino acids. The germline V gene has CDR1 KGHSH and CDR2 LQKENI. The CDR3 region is CASSPPRPDTQYF. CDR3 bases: TGTGCCAGCTCACCACCTCGGCCAGATACGCAGTATTTT.

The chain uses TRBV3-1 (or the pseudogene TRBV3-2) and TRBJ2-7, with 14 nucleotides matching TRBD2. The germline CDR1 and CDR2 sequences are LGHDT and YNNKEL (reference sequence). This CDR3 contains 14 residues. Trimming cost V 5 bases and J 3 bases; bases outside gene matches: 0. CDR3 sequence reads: CASSGTSGSYEQYF. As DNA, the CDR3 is TGTGCCAGCAGCGGGACTAGCGGGAGCTACGAGCAGTACTTC.

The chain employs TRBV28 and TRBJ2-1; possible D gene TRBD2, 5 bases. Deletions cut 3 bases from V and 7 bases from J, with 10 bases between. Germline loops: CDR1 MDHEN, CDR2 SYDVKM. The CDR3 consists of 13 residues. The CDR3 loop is CASSFEGRNEQFF. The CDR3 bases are TGTGCCAGCAGTTTTGAGGGTAGGAATGAGCAGTTCTTC.

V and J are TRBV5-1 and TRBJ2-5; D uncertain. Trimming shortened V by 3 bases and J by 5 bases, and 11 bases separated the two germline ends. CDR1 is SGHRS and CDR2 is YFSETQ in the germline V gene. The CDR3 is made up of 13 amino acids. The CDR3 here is CASSSASGETQYF. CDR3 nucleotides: TGCGCCAGCAGCTCCGCCTCCGGGGAGACCCAGTACTTC.

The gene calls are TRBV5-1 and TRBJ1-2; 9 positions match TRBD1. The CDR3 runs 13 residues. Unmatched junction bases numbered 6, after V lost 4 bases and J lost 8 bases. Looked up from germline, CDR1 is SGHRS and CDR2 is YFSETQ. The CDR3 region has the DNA TGCGCCAGCAGCGCACAGGGGGCCGGGGGCTACACCTTC. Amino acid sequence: CASSAQGAGGYTF.

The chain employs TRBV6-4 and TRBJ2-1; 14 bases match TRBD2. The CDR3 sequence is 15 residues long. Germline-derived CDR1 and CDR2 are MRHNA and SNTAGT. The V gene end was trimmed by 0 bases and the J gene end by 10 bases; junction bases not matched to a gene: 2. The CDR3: CASSDSTSGGAEQFF. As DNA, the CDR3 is TGTGCCAGCAGTGACTCGACTAGCGGGGGGGCCGAGCAGTTCTTC.

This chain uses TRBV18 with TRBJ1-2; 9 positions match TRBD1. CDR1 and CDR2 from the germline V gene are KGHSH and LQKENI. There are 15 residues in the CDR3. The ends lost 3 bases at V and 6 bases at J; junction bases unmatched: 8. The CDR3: CASSPGTGYDDGYTF. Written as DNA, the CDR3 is TGTGCCAGCTCACCCGGGACAGGGTACGATGATGGCTACACCTTC.